What follows are 31 T cell receptor beta chains derived from one specimen sequenced in a study of T-cell memory formation after mild COVID-19. From the 5' RACE reads, TCRdb called clonotypes with MiXCR, one entry per CDR3 protein. The sample yields 390,000 or so distinct CDR3 sequences, 15% to 20% seen once. The source material was PBMCs or a T cell subset sorted from them (not recorded which). All receptors come from a man aged 18 to 30 who had mild COVID-19 (a few samples of this study predate the infection). Cell type and time point are not known.

This clonotype was picked up a small number of times. This chain connects TRBV6-6 to TRBJ1-1; no clear D gene. The CDR3 is made up of 12 amino acids. Germline CDR1 is MNHNY and CDR2 is SVGAGI (reference sequence). V was pared by 6 bases and J by 11 bases, with 16 bases between. CDR3 region: CASSYDTANAFF. The CDR3 bases are TGTGCCAGCAGCTATGACACGGCTAACGCTTTCTTT.

Ten or more counts support this clonotype. The genes are TRBV12-3 or TRBV12-4 and TRBJ2-2; the D is unclear. Trimming shortened V by 3 bases and J by 0 bases, and 11 bases separated the two germline ends. The length of the CDR3 is 16 residues. DNA for the CDR3: TGTGCCAGCAGTTTTGGTAGGGTTACGAACACCGGGGAGCTGTTTTTT. This sequence encodes CASSFGRVTNTGELFF.

The chain links TRBV21-1 to TRBJ2-1. TRBV21-1 is reported as a pseudogene. The CDR3 has 13 amino acids. The CDR3 protein is CASIPSSYNEQFF. CDR3 nucleotides: TGTGCCAGCATCCCAAGCTCCTACAATGAGCAGTTCTTC.

V gene TRBV7-8 combines with J gene TRBJ1-2, with D uncertain. Germline loops: CDR1 SGHVS, CDR2 FQNEAQ. This CDR3 is 15 amino acids long. Trimming shortened V by 1 base and J by 0 bases, and 9 bases separated the two germline ends. The CDR3 here is CASSLGSGSNYGYTF. The CDR3 region has the DNA TGTGCCAGCAGCTTAGGCAGTGGTTCTAACTATGGCTACACCTTC. Combining the CDR3 with reference TRBV7-8 and TRBJ1-2 gives the whole variable domain GAGVSQSPRYKVAKRGQDVALRCDPISGHVSLFWYQQALGQGPEFLTYFQNEAQLDKSGLPSDRFFAERPEGSVSTLKIQRTQQEDSAVYLCASSLGSGSNYGYTFGSGTRLTVV.

The rearrangement uses TRBV5-1 and TRBJ2-3; TRBD2 matches 12 bases. The germline gives CDR1 SGHRS, CDR2 YFSETQ. Losses at the gene ends were 3 bases for V and 4 bases for J; bases not matched to a gene: 9. The CDR3 has 17 residues. Written as DNA, the CDR3 is TGCGCCAGCAGCTCTAGCGGGGGGGCCAGGGGGTCAGATACGCAGTATTTT. Its protein is CASSSSGGARGSDTQYF.

DNA of the CDR3: TGCAGCGGCAGCAGGATGAACACTGAAGCTTTCTTT. It codes for CSGSRMNTEAFF. The V gene is TRBV29-1, the J gene TRBJ1-1, with unresolved D. The germline V gene encodes CDR1 SQVTM and CDR2 ANQGSEA. V lost 7 bases, J lost 0 bases, and 9 bases lay in between. The CDR3 totals 12 residues.

This clonotype appeared a few times. In nucleotides, the CDR3 is TGCGCCAGCAGCCCGGGAGGACAGGAATATAATTCACCCCTCCACTTT. Translating gives CASSPGGQEYNSPLHF. The chain employs TRBV5-1 and TRBJ1-6, with TRBD1 identical over 7 bases. CDR1 is SGHRS and CDR2 is YFSETQ in the germline V gene. The ends lost 4 bases at V and 4 bases at J; junction bases unmatched: 8. CDR3 length: 16 residues.

This clonotype occurred a few times. The chain employs TRBV19 and TRBJ1-3, with a possible D match to TRBD1 (6 bases). This CDR3 region has 15 residues. Germline V CDR1 and CDR2: LNHDA, SQIVND (reference sequence). Trimming pared 7 bases from V and 0 bases from J, leaving 13 bases between. The CDR3 loop is CASTLGGSSGNTIYF. The CDR3 bases are TGTGCCAGTACCCTCGGGGGCTCCTCTGGAAACACCATATATTTT.

J is TRBJ2-5 and V is TRBV24-1; D is unresolved. This CDR3 comprises 14 residues. Per the germline V gene, CDR1 is KGHDR and CDR2 is SFDVKD. V lost 4 bases and J 5 bases, leaving 13 bases between the germline ends. In nucleotides, the CDR3 is TGTGCCACCAGTGACCCGAGTTCTTGGGAGACCCAGTACTTC. Translation: CATSDPSSWETQYF.

This chain connects TRBV6-5 to TRBJ2-3, with 9 bases that match TRBD1. Germline trimming cut 8 bases from V and 5 bases from J; bases unmatched to any gene: 8. Germline V lookup: CDR1 MNHEY, CDR2 SVGAGI. This CDR3 is 14 amino acids long. CDR3 coding DNA: TGTGCCAGCTGCCTCCGGGACAGGGAAGATACGCAGTATTTT. Its translation is CASCLRDREDTQYF.

Only a few counts were recorded for this clonotype. The chain combines TRBV28 with TRBJ1-4; the D gene is possibly TRBD1 (5 bases). V gave up 6 bases and J gave up 6 bases, with 11 bases separating them. CDR1 and CDR2 (germline): MDHEN, SYDVKM. The CDR3 runs 13 residues. For the CDR3, the DNA is TGTGCCAGCAGCTTCGGGGGATATGAAAAACTGTTTTTT. Protein: CASSFGGYEKLFF.

The chain couples TRBV5-6 to TRBJ1-6; TRBD1 agrees at 9 bases. This CDR3 spans 16 amino acids. V shed 6 bases and J 8 bases; nucleotides not matched to a gene: 12. Looked up from germline, CDR1 is SGHDT and CDR2 is YYEEEE. This CDR3 is CASTQRTGAMHSPLHF. The DNA for the CDR3 is TGTGCCAGCACCCAACGGACAGGGGCGATGCATTCACCCCTCCACTTT.

This clonotype has ten or more counts. The J gene is TRBJ2-3, the V gene TRBV27; D is perhaps TRBD2 (6 bases). The CDR3 consists of 14 residues. The germline gives CDR1 MNHEY, CDR2 SMNVEV (reference sequence). Trimming left V 5 bases short and J 4 bases short, with 13 bases between. CDR3 coding DNA: TGTGCCAGCAGTCAAACTAGCTGGGCAGATACGCAGTATTTT. Its protein product is CASSQTSWADTQYF.

The CDR3 sequence is CASSFRGRNSPLHF. DNA for the CDR3: TGTGCCAGCAGTTTCCGGGGACGCAATTCACCCCTCCACTTT. The rearrangement uses TRBV12-3 or TRBV12-4 and TRBJ1-6; tentatively, D is TRBD1 (5 bases). V shed 3 bases and J shed 7 bases, with 10 bases lying between them. This CDR3 is built from 14 residues.

This clonotype was detected a few times. The gene calls are TRBV11-2 and TRBJ2-2; 7 bases fit TRBD1. Trimming cost V 1 base and J 3 bases; bases outside gene matches: 5. The CDR3 has 16 amino acids. Germline lookup yields CDR1 SGHAT and CDR2 FQNNGV. Here the CDR3 reads CASSLGKQGYTGELFF. The DNA of the CDR3 is TGTGCCAGCAGCTTAGGGAAACAGGGGTACACCGGGGAGCTGTTTTTT.

CDR3 sequence reads: CASSAQRGDTNEQFF. CDR3 DNA: TGTGCCAGCAGCGCTCAGCGGGGGGATACGAATGAGCAGTTCTTC. The chain joins TRBV9 to TRBJ2-1; 9 bases agree with TRBD2. V lost 3 bases and J lost 7; bases outside the gene matches: 8. Germline V lookup: CDR1 SGDLS, CDR2 YYNGEE. This CDR3 contains 15 residues.

V is TRBV7-3 and J is TRBJ2-3; a possible D gene is TRBD2 (5 bases). The CDR3 is 15 residues long. Germline-derived CDR1 and CDR2 are SGHTA and FQGTGA. V dropped 1 base and J dropped 6 bases, with 14 bases sitting between them. CDR3 protein: CASSLMGGLLDTQYF. The CDR3 DNA sequence: TGTGCCAGCAGCTTAATGGGCGGGCTGTTGGATACGCAGTATTTT.

This clonotype was observed a few times. V gene TRBV12-3 or TRBV12-4 combines with J gene TRBJ2-1, with a weak D call TRBD2 (5 bases). The CDR3 contains 13 residues. V was clipped by 8 bases and J by 8 bases, with 16 bases between them. For the CDR3, the DNA is TGTGCCAGCGCCCCCCGGGGTGGGTATGAGCAGTTCTTC. Protein sequence: CASAPRGGYEQFF.

This clonotype was found many times. This chain connects TRBV7-9 to TRBJ2-5; weak D call: TRBD2 (6 bases). Germline loops: CDR1 SEHNR, CDR2 FQNEAQ (reference sequence). The CDR3 covers 15 residues. V lost 5 bases to trimming and J lost 3 bases, with 16 bases between them. CDR3 in amino acids: CASSLAGRIEETQYF. CDR3 nucleotide sequence: TGTGCCAGCAGCCTCGCGGGACGGATAGAAGAGACCCAGTACTTC.

The chain recombines TRBV4-3 with TRBJ2-1; tentatively, D is TRBD1 or TRBD2 (5 bases each). Germline V gene lookup returns CDR1 LGHNA and CDR2 YSLEER. The ends were cut back, 0 bases at V and 9 bases at J, with 12 bases in the middle. CDR3 length: 14 residues. The CDR3 reads CASSQEPRAGEQFF. CDR3 in DNA: TGCGCCAGCAGCCAAGAACCCAGGGCGGGTGAGCAGTTCTTC.

The chain combines TRBV5-4 with TRBJ2-7; 9 bases map to TRBD1. In germline, CDR1 is SGHNT, CDR2 YYREEE (reference sequence). The CDR3 spans 13 residues. The V segment lost 5 bases and the J segment 7 bases; nucleotides outside the gene matches: 7. In nucleotides, the CDR3 is TGTGCCAGCAGGCGGACAGGGGCGGAAGAGCAGTACTTC. Its protein product is CASRRTGAEEQYF. The full variable domain, its missing parts supplied by reference TRBV5-4 and TRBJ2-7, is ETGVTQSPTHLIKTRGQQVTLRCSSQSGHNTVSWYQQALGQGPQFIFQYYREEENGRGNFPPRFSGLQFPNYSSELNVNALELDDSALYLCASRRTGAEEQYFGPGTRLTVT.

CDR3 loop: CASSLRQPSEQYF. CDR3 nucleotides: TGCGCCAGCAGCTTGAGACAGCCGTCGGAGCAGTACTTC. This chain links TRBV5-1 with TRBJ2-7, with a tentative D call TRBD1 (5 bases). Germline CDR1 reads SGHRS; CDR2 reads YFSETQ. The V end lost 1 base, the J end lost 7 bases, and 12 bases lay between the germline ends. The length of the CDR3 is 13 residues.

This clonotype was observed a few times. The CDR3 DNA reads as TGCAGCGTTGAATTTGACAGGGTCCATGAGCAGTTCTTC. Protein product: CSVEFDRVHEQFF. V and J are TRBV29-1 and TRBJ2-1, with 7 positions matching TRBD1. This CDR3 contains 13 residues. With 2 bases clipped from V and 8 bases from J, the junction kept 6 bases outside the gene matches. Germline V gene data show CDR1 as SQVTM and CDR2 as ANQGSEA.

The CDR3 DNA reads TGTGCCAGCAGTTCCCCCGCTGGGGAGGGGAATGAGCAGTTCTTC. This codes for CASSSPAGEGNEQFF. This chain uses TRBV6-5 with TRBJ2-1; 7 bases agree with TRBD2. Trimming removed 4 bases from V and 7 bases from J; junction bases left unmatched: 10. Germline CDR1 and CDR2: MNHEY and SVGAGI. The CDR3 spans 15 residues.

The chain employs TRBV5-6 and TRBJ2-1; no clear D. Germline V lookup: CDR1 SGHDT, CDR2 YYEEEE. The CDR3 spans 13 residues. The V and J ends lost 2 bases and 10 bases respectively, with 13 bases between them. CDR3 loop: CASSFERRQEQFF. The DNA of the CDR3 is TGTGCCAGCAGCTTTGAAAGAAGGCAGGAGCAGTTCTTC. Full variable domain (rest looked up from reference TRBV5-6 and TRBJ2-1): DAGVTQSPTHLIKTRGQQVTLRCSPKSGHDTVSWYQQALGQGPQFIFQYYEEEERQRGNFPDRFSGHQFPNYSSELNVNALLLGDSALYLCASSFERRQEQFFGPGTRLTVL.

The V and J genes are TRBV6-2 or TRBV6-3 and TRBJ2-2, with 9 bases aligning to TRBD2. The germline CDR1 and CDR2 sequences are MNHEY and SVGEGT. This CDR3 has 14 amino acids. With 10 bases clipped from V and 3 bases from J, the junction kept 6 bases outside the gene matches. CDR3 in amino acids: CATGGLAYTGELFF. CDR3 DNA sequence: TGTGCCACGGGTGGACTAGCGTACACCGGGGAGCTGTTTTTT.

V is TRBV20-1 and J is TRBJ2-1, with 7 bases aligning to TRBD1. The CDR3 sequence is 12 residues long. Germline V gene lookup returns CDR1 DFQATT and CDR2 SNEGSKA (reference sequence). Trimming cost V 5 bases and J 7 bases; bases outside gene matches: 5. The CDR3 region is CSAQQGYNEQFF. CDR3 coding DNA: TGCAGTGCTCAACAGGGGTATAATGAGCAGTTCTTC.

This CDR3 is CASSDRAGELFF. CDR3 in DNA: TGTGCCAGCAGTGACAGGGCCGGGGAGCTGTTTTTT. The chain recombines TRBV12-3 or TRBV12-4 with TRBJ2-2; 7 bases match TRBD1. V dropped 5 bases and J dropped 6; count of bases not matched to a gene: 0. The CDR3 has 12 residues.

The rearrangement links TRBV11-2 to TRBJ1-2, with D possibly matching TRBD1 (5 bases). The CDR3 consists of 16 residues. CDR1 is SGHAT and CDR2 is FQNNGV in the germline V gene. V lost 0 bases and J 8 bases, leaving 19 bases between the germline ends. The CDR3 bases are TGTGCCAGCAGCTTAGATGGGGACGGGTTCCGGCGGGGCTACACCTTC. This encodes CASSLDGDGFRRGYTF.

This chain uses TRBV9 with TRBJ2-3; 7 bases match TRBD2. V lost 2 bases, J lost 12 bases, and 15 bases stayed unmatched. The CDR3 is made up of 15 amino acids. The germline CDR1 and CDR2 sequences are SGDLS and YYNGEE. For the CDR3, the DNA is TGTGCCAGCAGCGTGTCCCTCGGGGGGATCAGAAATCAGTATTTT. It encodes CASSVSLGGIRNQYF.

This clonotype was recorded at least ten times. The rearrangement links TRBV6-5 to TRBJ1-2; TRBD1 might be the D (6 bases). The CDR3 is 14 residues long. V was shortened by 5 bases and J by 4 bases, with 14 bases between the two germline ends. Germline loops: CDR1 MNHEY, CDR2 SVGAGI. CDR3 region: CASSPSSRGYGYTF. CDR3 in DNA: TGTGCCAGCAGTCCCTCCTCCAGGGGCTATGGCTACACCTTC.